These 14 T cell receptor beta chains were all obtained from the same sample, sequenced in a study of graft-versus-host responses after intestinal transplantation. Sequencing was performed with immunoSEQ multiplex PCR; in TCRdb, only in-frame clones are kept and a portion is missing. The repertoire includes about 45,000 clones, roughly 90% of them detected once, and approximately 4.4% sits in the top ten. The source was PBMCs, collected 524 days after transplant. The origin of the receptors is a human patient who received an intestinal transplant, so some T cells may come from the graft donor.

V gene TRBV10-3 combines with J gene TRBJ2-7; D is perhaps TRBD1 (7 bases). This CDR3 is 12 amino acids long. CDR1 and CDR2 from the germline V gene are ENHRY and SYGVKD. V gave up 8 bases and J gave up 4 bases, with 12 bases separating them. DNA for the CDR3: TGTGCCATCGGGCCAGGGGGGTACGAGCAGTACTTC. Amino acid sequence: CAIGPGGYEQYF.

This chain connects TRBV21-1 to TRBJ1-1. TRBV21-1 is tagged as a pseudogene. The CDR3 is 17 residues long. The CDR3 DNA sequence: TGTGCCAGCAGCACGTATCTAGGACGGACTATGAACACTGAAGCTTTCTTT. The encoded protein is CASSTYLGRTMNTEAFF.

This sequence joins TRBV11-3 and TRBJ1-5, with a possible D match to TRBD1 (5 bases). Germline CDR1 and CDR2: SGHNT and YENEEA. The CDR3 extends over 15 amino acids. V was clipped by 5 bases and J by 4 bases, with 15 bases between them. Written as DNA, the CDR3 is TGTGCCAGCAGCCCCTTTGGGGGGACGAATCAGCCCCAGCATTTT. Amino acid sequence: CASSPFGGTNQPQHF.

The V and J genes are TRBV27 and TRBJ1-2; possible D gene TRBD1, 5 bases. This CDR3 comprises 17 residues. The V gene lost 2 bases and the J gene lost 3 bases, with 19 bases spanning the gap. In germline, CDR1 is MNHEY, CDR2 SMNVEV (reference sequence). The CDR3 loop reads CASSLVRGMAGHYGYTF. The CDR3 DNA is TGTGCCAGCAGTTTAGTCCGGGGGATGGCAGGCCACTATGGCTACACCTTC.

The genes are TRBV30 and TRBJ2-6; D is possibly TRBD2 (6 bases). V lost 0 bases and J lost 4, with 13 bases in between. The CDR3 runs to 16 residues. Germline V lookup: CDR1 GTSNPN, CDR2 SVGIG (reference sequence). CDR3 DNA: TGTGCCTGGAGTGTCCCCAGGGAGGCAGGGGCCAACGTCCTGACTTTC. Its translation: CAWSVPREAGANVLTF. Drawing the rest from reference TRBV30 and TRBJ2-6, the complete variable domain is SQTIHQWPATLVQPVGSPLSLECTVEGTSNPNLYWYRQAAGRGLQLLFYSVGIGQISSEVPQNLSASRPQDRQFILSSKKLLLSDSGFYLCAWSVPREAGANVLTFGAGSRLTVL.

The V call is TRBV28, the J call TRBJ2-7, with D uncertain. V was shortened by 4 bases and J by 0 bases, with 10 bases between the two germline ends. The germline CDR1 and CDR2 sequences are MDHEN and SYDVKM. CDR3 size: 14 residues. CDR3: CASSSERSSYEQYF. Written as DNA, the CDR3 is TGTGCCAGCAGTTCCGAACGGAGCTCCTACGAGCAGTACTTC.

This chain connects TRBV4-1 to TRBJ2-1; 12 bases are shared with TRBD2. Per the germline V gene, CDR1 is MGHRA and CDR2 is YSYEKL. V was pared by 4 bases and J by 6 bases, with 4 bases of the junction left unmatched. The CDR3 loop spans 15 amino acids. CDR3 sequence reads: CASSPSSGRGNEQFF. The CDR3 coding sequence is TGCGCCAGCAGCCCTTCTAGCGGGAGGGGCAATGAGCAGTTCTTC.

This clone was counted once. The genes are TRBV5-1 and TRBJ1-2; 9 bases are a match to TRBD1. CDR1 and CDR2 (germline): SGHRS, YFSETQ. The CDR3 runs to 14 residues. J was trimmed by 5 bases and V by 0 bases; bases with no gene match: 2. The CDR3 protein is CASSLGTGAYGYTF. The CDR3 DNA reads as TGCGCCAGCAGCTTGGGGACAGGGGCTTATGGCTACACCTTC.

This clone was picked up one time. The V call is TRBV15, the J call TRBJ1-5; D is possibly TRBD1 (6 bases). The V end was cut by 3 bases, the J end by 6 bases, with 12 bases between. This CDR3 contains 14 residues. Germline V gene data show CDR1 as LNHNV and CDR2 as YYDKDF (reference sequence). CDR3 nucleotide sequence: TGTGCCACCAGCAGCCAAAGGGGGAGTCAGCCCCAGCATTTT. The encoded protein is CATSSQRGSQPQHF.

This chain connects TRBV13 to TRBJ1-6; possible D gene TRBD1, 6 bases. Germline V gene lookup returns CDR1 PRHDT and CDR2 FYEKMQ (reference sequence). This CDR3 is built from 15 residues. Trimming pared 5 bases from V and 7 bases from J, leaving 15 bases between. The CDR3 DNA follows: TGTGCCAGCAGCATCTTACAGGGTCGGAATTCACCCCTCCACTTT. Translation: CASSILQGRNSPLHF.

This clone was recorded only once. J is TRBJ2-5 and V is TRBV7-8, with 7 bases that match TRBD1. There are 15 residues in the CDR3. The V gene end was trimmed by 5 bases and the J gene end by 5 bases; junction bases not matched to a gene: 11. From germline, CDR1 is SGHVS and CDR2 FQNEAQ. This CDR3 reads CASSALTGSGETQYF. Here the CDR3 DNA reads TGTGCCAGCAGCGCCCTGACAGGGTCTGGGGAGACCCAGTACTTC.

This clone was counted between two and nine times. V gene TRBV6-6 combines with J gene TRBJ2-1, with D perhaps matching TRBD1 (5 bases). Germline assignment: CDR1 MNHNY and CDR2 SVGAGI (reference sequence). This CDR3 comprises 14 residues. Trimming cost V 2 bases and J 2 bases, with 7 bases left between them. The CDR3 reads CASSYQGAYNEQFF. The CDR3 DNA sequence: TGTGCCAGCAGTTACCAGGGCGCCTACAATGAGCAGTTCTTC.

For the CDR3, the DNA is TGTGCCAGCAGCTTAGCCGTTATCGGAGCGGGGATATCCTACGAGCAGTACTTC. This sequence encodes CASSLAVIGAGISYEQYF. This chain uses TRBV7-2 with TRBJ2-7; TRBD2 agrees at 7 bases. The germline V gene encodes CDR1 SGHTA and CDR2 FQGNSA. The CDR3 is 18 residues long. Germline trimming cut 0 bases from V and 1 base from J; bases unmatched to any gene: 12. Full variable domain (rest looked up from reference TRBV7-2 and TRBJ2-7): GAGVSQSPSNKVTEKGKDVELRCDPISGHTALYWYRQSLGQGLEFLIYFQGNSAPDKSGLPSDRFSAERTGGSVSTLTIQRTQQEDSAVYLCASSLAVIGAGISYEQYFGPGTRLTVT.

DNA for the CDR3: TGTGCCAGCAAGGGCAGGGGGAACACTGAAGCTTTCTTT. Translating gives CASKGRGNTEAFF. The V call is TRBV7-2, the J call TRBJ1-1; D is perhaps TRBD1 (6 bases). Germline assignment: CDR1 SGHTA and CDR2 FQGNSA. The V and J ends lost 7 bases and 1 base respectively, with 10 bases between them. The length of the CDR3 is 13 residues.